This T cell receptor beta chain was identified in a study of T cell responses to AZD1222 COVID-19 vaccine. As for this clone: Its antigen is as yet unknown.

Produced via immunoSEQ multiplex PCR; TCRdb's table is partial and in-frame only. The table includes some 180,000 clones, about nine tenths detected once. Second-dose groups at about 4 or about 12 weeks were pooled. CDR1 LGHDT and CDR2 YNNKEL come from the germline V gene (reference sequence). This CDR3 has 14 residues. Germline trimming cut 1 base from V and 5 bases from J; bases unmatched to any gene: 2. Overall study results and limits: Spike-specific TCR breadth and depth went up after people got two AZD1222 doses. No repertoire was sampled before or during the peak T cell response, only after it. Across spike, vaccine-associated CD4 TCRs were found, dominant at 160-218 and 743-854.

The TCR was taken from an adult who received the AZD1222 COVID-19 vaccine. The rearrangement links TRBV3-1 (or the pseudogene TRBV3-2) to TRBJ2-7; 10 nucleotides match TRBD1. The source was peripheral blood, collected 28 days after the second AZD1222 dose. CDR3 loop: CASSQAGQGHEQYF. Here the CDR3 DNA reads TGTGCCAGCAGCCAAGCGGGACAGGGGCACGAGCAGTACTTC.